This entry lists 27 T cell receptor beta chains sequenced from one sample in a study of T-cell memory formation after mild COVID-19. TCRdb called the 5' RACE reads again in MiXCR, with one record for every CDR3 protein. The profile shows 92,000 or so distinct CDR3 sequences, approximately 13% of them singletons. Sequences were obtained from PBMCs or a T cell subset sorted from them (not recorded which). These receptors all come from an adult woman who had mild COVID-19 (a few samples of this study predate the infection). Cell type and time point are not known.

The chain couples TRBV7-3 to TRBJ2-3, with 9 bases aligning to TRBD1. Germline V gives CDR1 SGHTA, CDR2 FQGTGA. The length of the CDR3 is 15 residues. After removal of 5 bases from V and 2 bases from J, the junction contained 5 bases not matched to a gene. CDR3 nucleotide sequence: TGTGCCAGCAGCCTCACAGGGGGCCTCACAGATACGCAGTATTTT. This codes for CASSLTGGLTDTQYF.

This clonotype turned up a few times. CDR3 sequence reads: CASSSPQRDYTDTQYF. The CDR3 bases are TGTGCCAGCAGCTCTCCCCAAAGGGACTACACAGATACGCAGTATTTT. The rearrangement links TRBV7-9 to TRBJ2-3; 7 bases fit TRBD2. V shed 4 bases and J 2 bases; nucleotides not matched to a gene: 9. Germline CDR1 SEHNR, CDR2 FQNEAQ (reference sequence). CDR3 length: 16 residues.

The gene calls are TRBV5-4 and TRBJ2-7; 10 positions agree with TRBD2. Germline CDR1 and CDR2: SGHNT and YYREEE (reference sequence). The junction had 7 bases not matched to a gene; V was cut back by 5 bases and J by 2 bases. The length of the CDR3 is 15 residues. CDR3 in DNA: TGTGCCAGCAGGGGACCCGGGACTAGCGCCTACGAGCAGTACTTC. Translated, it gives CASRGPGTSAYEQYF.

This clonotype was picked up a small number of times. This chain connects TRBV4-1 to TRBJ2-7; TRBD2 matches 8 bases. There are 15 residues in the CDR3. V lost 0 bases, J lost 4 bases, and 5 bases stayed unmatched. In germline, CDR1 is MGHRA, CDR2 YSYEKL. The CDR3 is CASSQEAGGGYEQYF. In DNA, the CDR3 is TGCGCCAGCAGCCAAGAAGCGGGCGGGGGGTACGAGCAGTACTTC.

The J gene is TRBJ2-7, the V gene TRBV7-9; the D gene could be TRBD1 or TRBD2 (5 bases each). The V and J ends lost 5 bases and 3 bases respectively, with 14 bases between them. CDR1 is SEHNR and CDR2 is FQNEAQ in the germline V gene (reference sequence). The CDR3 consists of 14 residues. The CDR3 loop reads CASSLGTRSYEQYF. The CDR3 DNA sequence: TGTGCCAGCAGCCTCGGGACGCGTAGCTACGAGCAGTACTTC.

There are a few counts of this clonotype. V usage is TRBV24-1 and J usage is TRBJ2-2, with 9 bases lining up with TRBD2. This CDR3 spans 17 amino acids. Germline assignment: CDR1 KGHDR and CDR2 SFDVKD. V was clipped by 5 bases and J by 1 base; unmatched bases: 7. The chain's CDR3 is CATSATSGVLNTGELFF. In DNA form, the CDR3 reads TGTGCCACCAGTGCGACTAGCGGAGTATTGAACACCGGGGAGCTGTTTTTT.

A few counts support this clonotype. Here the CDR3 reads CASSPTGTQNTGELFF. CDR3 sequence (DNA): TGTGCCAGCAGCCCCACCGGGACTCAGAACACCGGGGAGCTGTTTTTT. The V gene is TRBV14, the J gene TRBJ2-2, with a weak D call TRBD2 (6 bases). Germline V gene sequence: CDR1 SGHDN, CDR2 FVKESK. Trimming removed 4 bases at V and 1 base at J, with 13 bases between. The CDR3 sequence is 16 residues long.

V and J are TRBV19 and TRBJ2-1, with a possible D match to TRBD2 (7 bases). The CDR3 runs to 16 residues. V shed 5 bases and J shed 7 bases, with 21 bases lying between them. Germline values: CDR1 LNHDA, CDR2 SQIVND (reference sequence). The CDR3 region is CASSPEGGRGLNEQFF. The CDR3 coding sequence is TGTGCCAGTAGTCCGGAAGGAGGGAGGGGGTTAAATGAGCAGTTCTTC.

J is TRBJ1-2 and V is TRBV27; D is perhaps TRBD1 (5 bases). The length of the CDR3 is 13 residues. Trimming removed 3 bases from V and 2 bases from J, with 7 bases in between. The germline V gene encodes CDR1 MNHEY and CDR2 SMNVEV (reference sequence). Here the CDR3 reads CASSFSGNYGYTF. Here the CDR3 DNA reads TGTGCCAGCAGTTTCTCAGGGAACTATGGCTACACCTTC.

This chain joins TRBV5-1 and TRBJ2-3, with a possible D match to TRBD1 (6 bases). CDR1 is SGHRS, CDR2 YFSETQ, per germline. This CDR3 is built from 14 residues. Between the trimmed V and J ends, which lost 0 bases and 5 bases, there was a span of 10 bases. CDR3 residues: CASSLGQGQDTQYF. CDR3 bases: TGCGCCAGCAGCTTGGGTCAGGGGCAAGATACGCAGTATTTT.

This clonotype has more than one count but fewer than ten. The chain employs TRBV12-3 or TRBV12-4 and TRBJ1-2; 8 positions agree with TRBD1. This CDR3 spans 12 amino acids. V shed 7 bases and J 8 bases; nucleotides not matched to a gene: 6. CDR3 bases: TGTGCCAGCACCACGACAGGGGACGGCTACACCTTC. Its protein product is CASTTTGDGYTF.

This clonotype has ten or more counts. This chain uses TRBV27 with TRBJ2-1; 9 nucleotides line up with TRBD2. Germline CDR1 is MNHEY and CDR2 is SMNVEV (reference sequence). The junction had 11 bases not matched to a gene; V was cut back by 4 bases and J by 7 bases. The CDR3 loop spans 16 amino acids. CDR3 DNA sequence: TGTGCCAGCAGTTGGAGAGGTAGCGGGGGCTTAAATGAGCAGTTCTTC. It is translated as CASSWRGSGGLNEQFF.

The chain recombines TRBV4-1 with TRBJ1-1; no firm D call. The V gene's germline CDR1 is MGHRA and CDR2 YSYEKL. The V end lost 0 bases, the J end lost 5 bases, and 7 bases lay between the germline ends. This CDR3 is built from 13 residues. CDR3 in DNA: TGCGCCAGCAGCCAAGACTTCCGTACTGAAGCTTTCTTT. Amino acid sequence: CASSQDFRTEAFF.

This clonotype was detected many times. V and J are TRBV13 and TRBJ2-1, with D unresolved. Germline-derived CDR1 and CDR2 are PRHDT and FYEKMQ (reference sequence). This CDR3 has 13 amino acids. Trimming stripped 1 base from V and 8 bases from J, with 9 bases between. In nucleotides, the CDR3 is TGTGCCAGCAGCTTAGTGGGTGGCGATGAGCAGTTCTTC. Translation: CASSLVGGDEQFF.

This clonotype appeared a few times. The J gene is TRBJ2-7, the V gene TRBV4-1, with 8 bases aligning to TRBD1. The CDR3 is 15 amino acids. The V gene's germline CDR1 is MGHRA and CDR2 YSYEKL. V lost 2 bases, J lost 3 bases, and 6 bases stayed unmatched. The CDR3 loop reads CASSQSPGQGYEQYF. The CDR3 DNA reads TGCGCCAGCAGCCAATCCCCTGGACAGGGCTACGAGCAGTACTTC.

This clonotype occurred a few times. This chain links TRBV19 with TRBJ2-1, with 8 bases fitting TRBD2. This CDR3 has 13 residues. V dropped 6 bases and J dropped 10; count of bases not matched to a gene: 8. Germline V gives CDR1 LNHDA, CDR2 SQIVND (reference sequence). CDR3 DNA sequence: TGTGCCAGTAGCAGCGCAGGCGGGAGGGAGCAGTTCTTC. As protein: CASSSAGGREQFF.

There are many counts of this clonotype. CDR3 sequence: CASSPGLAGDNEQFF. The DNA for the CDR3 is TGTGCCAGCAGTCCAGGACTAGCGGGAGACAATGAGCAGTTCTTC. This rearrangement joins TRBV6-4 to TRBJ2-1; 13 bases line up with TRBD2. J was trimmed by 5 bases and V by 5 bases; bases with no gene match: 3. CDR1 and CDR2 from the germline V gene are MRHNA and SNTAGT. The CDR3 runs 15 residues.

V gene TRBV5-6 combines with J gene TRBJ2-7; TRBD2 agrees at 8 bases. CDR1 is SGHDT, CDR2 YYEEEE, per germline. The CDR3 is 14 amino acids. The ends lost 3 bases at V and 4 bases at J; junction bases unmatched: 6. The CDR3 DNA reads TGTGCCAGCAGCTCCTTAGCGGGAATATACGAGCAGTACTTC. It codes for CASSSLAGIYEQYF.

V is TRBV7-6 and J is TRBJ2-1; D gene uncertain. From germline, CDR1 is SGHVS and CDR2 FNYEAQ. The V end was cut by 3 bases, the J end by 0 bases, with 12 bases between. The CDR3 extends over 16 amino acids. CDR3 loop: CASSFNLLSSYNEQFF. In DNA form, the CDR3 reads TGTGCCAGCAGCTTCAACCTTTTGAGCTCCTACAATGAGCAGTTCTTC.

The sample holds many counts of this clonotype. The genes are TRBV15 and TRBJ2-2; 7 bases match TRBD2. CDR1 LNHNV and CDR2 YYDKDF come from the germline V gene (reference sequence). The V segment lost 2 bases and the J segment 3 bases; nucleotides outside the gene matches: 0. This CDR3 has 14 amino acids. The CDR3 DNA reads as TGTGCCACCAGCAGACTAGCGGACACCGGGGAGCTGTTTTTT. Protein sequence: CATSRLADTGELFF.

This clonotype turned up a few times. The rearrangement links TRBV27 to TRBJ2-1; no clear D gene. Trimming pared 10 bases from V and 4 bases from J, leaving 11 bases between. The CDR3 has 12 amino acids. CDR1 is MNHEY, CDR2 SMNVEV, per germline (reference sequence). The CDR3 sequence: CAIGRPYNEQFF. CDR3 bases: TGTGCCATCGGGCGGCCTTACAATGAGCAGTTCTTC.

This clonotype has more than one count but fewer than ten. The V call is TRBV7-2, the J call TRBJ2-7; tentative D call: TRBD1 (5 bases). Germline V CDR1 and CDR2: SGHTA, FQGNSA. The V end lost 1 base, the J end lost 7 bases, and 11 bases lay between the germline ends. This CDR3 has 13 amino acids. CDR3 amino acids: CASSLVTGSEQYF. The CDR3 bases are TGTGCCAGCAGCTTAGTTACAGGTTCGGAGCAGTACTTC.

This clonotype was observed a handful of times. This chain links TRBV4-3 with TRBJ2-5, with 9 positions matching TRBD2. Losses at the gene ends were 3 bases for V and 0 bases for J; bases not matched to a gene: 5. The CDR3 consists of 16 residues. CDR1 is LGHNA, CDR2 YSLEER, per germline. CDR3 region: CASSQTTSGNQETQYF. The DNA for the CDR3 is TGCGCCAGCAGCCAGACGACTAGCGGAAACCAAGAGACCCAGTACTTC.

The chain recombines TRBV7-6 with TRBJ2-5; D call uncertain. Germline V gives CDR1 SGHVS, CDR2 FNYEAQ. V was pared by 0 bases and J by 1 base, with 12 bases between. The CDR3 spans 16 residues. The CDR3 nucleotides read TGTGCCAGCAGCTTAGCGCAGGAAGTTTTCCAAGAGACCCAGTACTTC. Its protein is CASSLAQEVFQETQYF.

V and J are TRBV27 and TRBJ2-7; D perhaps matches TRBD2 (5 bases). Germline V gene sequence: CDR1 MNHEY, CDR2 SMNVEV (reference sequence). The length of the CDR3 is 14 residues. Trimming shortened V by 5 bases and J by 3 bases, and 14 bases separated the two germline ends. In DNA, the CDR3 is TGTGCCAGCAGTCCAGAGCGGCAGGTCTACGAGCAGTACTTC. Its protein is CASSPERQVYEQYF.

This clonotype was found a few times. The chain couples TRBV29-1 to TRBJ2-7; TRBD1 might be the D (6 bases). Germline V gives CDR1 SQVTM, CDR2 ANQGSEA. This CDR3 has 13 amino acids. Trimming left V 4 bases short and J 0 bases short, with 10 bases between. CDR3 in amino acids: CSVVPGASYEQYF. CDR3 nucleotides: TGCAGCGTTGTCCCAGGGGCCTCCTACGAGCAGTACTTC.

This chain links TRBV3-1 with TRBJ2-7, with 8 bases lining up with TRBD2. The germline V gene has CDR1 LGHDT and CDR2 YNNKEL (reference sequence). Germline trimming cut 4 bases from V and 6 bases from J; bases unmatched to any gene: 14. This CDR3 has 16 amino acids. The CDR3 DNA sequence: TGTGCCAGCAGCCCGACATCAGGACTAGCTAAGGGCGAGCAGTACTTC. Amino acids: CASSPTSGLAKGEQYF.